One and the same sample provided the 16 T cell receptor beta chains below, sequenced in a study of blood T cell repertoires in COVID-19. Here immunoSEQ multiplex PCR was the method, and the copy in TCRdb shows in-frame clones only, minus some. This sample has about 160,000 clones; approximately 85% occur once, and the top ten carry more than 9.5%. The source material was peripheral blood. The receptors originated from a man aged 60 to 75 with active or convalescent COVID-19.

V usage is TRBV5-1 and J usage is TRBJ2-7; 9 bases fit TRBD1. J lost 6 bases, V lost 3 bases, and 4 bases had no gene match. Germline V gene data show CDR1 as SGHRS and CDR2 as YFSETQ. The CDR3 runs to 13 residues. The CDR3 DNA is TGCGCCAGCAGCTCTACAGGGGGCAGCGAGCAGTACTTC. Protein sequence: CASSSTGGSEQYF.

Comments on this clone: The sample holds other DNA sequences that translate to the same CDR3. The chain couples TRBV28 to TRBJ1-6, with 8 bases identical to TRBD1. The J segment lost 0 bases and the V segment lost 4 bases, leaving 2 bases of the junction unmatched. This CDR3 contains 16 residues. Germline values: CDR1 MDHEN, CDR2 SYDVKM. CDR3 residues: CASSSGQGSYNSPLHF. The CDR3, as DNA: TGTGCCAGCAGTTCCGGACAGGGCTCCTATAATTCACCCCTCCACTTT.

This clone occurred once. This chain connects TRBV7-2 to TRBJ1-4, with TRBD1 matching 7 bases. The CDR3 has 14 residues. V was pared by 10 bases and J by 8 bases, with 13 bases of the junction left unmatched. Germline CDR1 SGHTA, CDR2 FQGNSA. CDR3 DNA sequence: TGTGCCACTAAATTCGACAGGGCGGGGGAAAAACTGTTTTTT. This translates into CATKFDRAGEKLFF. Based on the CDR3 plus reference TRBV7-2 and TRBJ1-4, the full variable domain is GAGVSQSPSNKVTEKGKDVELRCDPISGHTALYWYRQSLGQGLEFLIYFQGNSAPDKSGLPSDRFSAERTGGSVSTLTIQRTQQEDSAVYLCATKFDRAGEKLFFGSGTQLSVL.

The gene calls are TRBV10-3 and TRBJ1-1; 7 nucleotides line up with TRBD1. V lost 6 bases, J lost 0 bases, and 13 bases stayed unmatched. Germline CDR1 reads ENHRY; CDR2 reads SYGVKD. This CDR3 is 17 amino acids long. The CDR3 is CAIREGGTDPMNTEAFF. The CDR3 bases are TGTGCCATCAGGGAAGGTGGGACAGACCCTATGAACACTGAAGCTTTCTTT.

This chain links TRBV5-4 with TRBJ1-1; 8 positions match TRBD1. Germline V gives CDR1 SGHNT, CDR2 YYREEE (reference sequence). With V trimmed by 0 bases and J by 1 base, 5 bases remained unmatched. This CDR3 comprises 16 residues. CDR3 protein: CASSLDSGTGNTEAFF. CDR3 bases: TGTGCCAGCAGCTTGGACTCCGGGACAGGGAACACTGAAGCTTTCTTT.

In this sample, this clone turned up a few times. Other DNA sequences in this specimen translate into the identical CDR3. For the CDR3, the DNA is TGTGCCAGCAGCCGTGGCAGGGGGAACACTGAAGCTTTCTTT. It yields the protein CASSRGRGNTEAFF. The rearrangement joins TRBV6-5 to TRBJ1-1, with D possibly TRBD1 on 6 matching bases. The V gene's germline CDR1 is MNHEY and CDR2 SVGAGI. Trimming left V 6 bases short and J 1 base short, with 12 bases between. CDR3 length equals 14 residues.

The rearrangement joins TRBV7-8 to TRBJ2-1, with TRBD1 as a possible D gene (5 bases). The germline V gene has CDR1 SGHVS and CDR2 FQNEAQ. Trimming took 5 bases from V and 5 from J, leaving 16 bases between them. The length of the CDR3 is 15 residues. In DNA form, the CDR3 reads TGTGCCAGCAGCGACAGACTCCTGGCCGACAATGAGCAGTTCTTC. As protein: CASSDRLLADNEQFF. Variable domain in full (rest from reference TRBV7-8 and TRBJ2-1): GAGVSQSPRYKVAKRGQDVALRCDPISGHVSLFWYQQALGQGPEFLTYFQNEAQLDKSGLPSDRFFAERPEGSVSTLKIQRTQQEDSAVYLCASSDRLLADNEQFFGPGTRLTVL.

The chain links TRBV6-5 to TRBJ2-7; TRBD1 might be the D (5 bases). The V and J ends lost 5 bases and 0 bases respectively, with 14 bases between them. The CDR3 contains 15 residues. Germline V gene sequence: CDR1 MNHEY, CDR2 SVGAGI. The CDR3, as DNA: TGTGCCAGCAGTCACCGGCAGGGTAGCTCCTACGAGCAGTACTTC. It yields the protein CASSHRQGSSYEQYF.

This clone was counted only a few times. The J gene is TRBJ1-4, the V gene TRBV5-1, with a weak D call TRBD1 (6 bases). Germline V gives CDR1 SGHRS, CDR2 YFSETQ. The CDR3 contains 14 residues. Between the trimmed V and J ends, which lost 2 bases and 3 bases, there was a span of 8 bases. The DNA for the CDR3 is TGCGCCAGCAGCTTCAGGGGAGCTAATGAAAAACTGTTTTTT. Translation: CASSFRGANEKLFF.

The chain employs TRBV11-2 and TRBJ1-4; D is possibly TRBD1 (5 bases). With 0 bases removed from V and 7 bases from J, the gap between germline ends came to 12 bases. CDR1 SGHAT and CDR2 FQNNGV come from the germline V gene. The CDR3 has 15 amino acids. As DNA, the CDR3 is TGTGCCAGCAGCTTAGATGGCAGGGTGGTTGAAAAACTGTTTTTT. Residues: CASSLDGRVVEKLFF.

This clone was counted once. J is TRBJ1-2 and V is TRBV12-2; TRBD1, the D gene given by the table, was not confirmed from the DNA. TRBV12-2 is a pseudogene segment. CDR3 length: 14 amino acids. In DNA, the CDR3 is TGTGCAAGTCGACTGCGGGGACAGCGCTATGGCTACACCTTC. Protein sequence: CASRLRGQRYGYTF.

The V gene is TRBV2, the J gene TRBJ1-6, with 7 bases lining up with TRBD1. V lost 0 bases and J lost 5; bases outside the gene matches: 4. The CDR3 runs to 16 residues. Germline CDR1 is SNHLY and CDR2 is FYNNEI. The CDR3 loop reads CASSEALGGNNSPLHF. CDR3 coding DNA: TGTGCCAGCAGTGAAGCGTTAGGGGGCAATAATTCACCCCTCCACTTT. Drawing the rest from reference TRBV2 and TRBJ1-6, the complete variable domain is EPEVTQTPSHQVTQMGQEVILRCVPISNHLYFYWYRQILGQKVEFLVSFYNNEISEKSEIFDDQFSVERPDGSNFTLKIRSTKLEDSAMYFCASSEALGGNNSPLHFGNGTRLTVT.

The rearrangement links TRBV6-6 to TRBJ2-3; 8 nucleotides align to TRBD2. Germline V gene sequence: CDR1 MNHNY, CDR2 SVGAGI (reference sequence). CDR3 length: 15 amino acids. After removal of 4 bases from V and 5 bases from J, the junction contained 8 bases not matched to a gene. CDR3 region: CASSFTSGGIDTQYF. DNA for the CDR3: TGTGCCAGCAGTTTCACTAGCGGAGGGATAGATACGCAGTATTTT.

This chain joins TRBV6-5 and TRBJ2-1; 7 nucleotides agree with TRBD2. V lost 3 bases and J lost 7; bases outside the gene matches: 9. The CDR3 is 15 residues long. Germline assignment: CDR1 MNHEY and CDR2 SVGAGI. The chain's CDR3 is CASSYAGSSGNEQFF. The CDR3 region has the DNA TGTGCCAGCAGTTATGCGGGAAGTAGCGGGAATGAGCAGTTCTTC.

This CDR3 reads CASSAGVTGHGYTF. In DNA, the CDR3 is TGTGCCAGCAGCGCTGGGGTAACAGGGCATGGCTACACCTTC. This chain links TRBV3-1 (or the pseudogene TRBV3-2) with TRBJ1-2; D possibly corresponds to TRBD1 (6 bases). The CDR3 is made up of 14 amino acids. Germline loops: CDR1 LGHDT, CDR2 YNNKEL (reference sequence). V shed 5 bases and J shed 6 bases, with 16 bases lying between them.

V is TRBV6-5 and J is TRBJ2-7; a weak D match, TRBD1 (6 bases). Germline V gene sequence: CDR1 MNHEY, CDR2 SVGAGI. The CDR3 length is 15 residues. Trimming pared 5 bases from V and 0 bases from J, leaving 14 bases between. CDR3 residues: CASSPPGHPSYEQYF. The DNA of the CDR3 is TGTGCCAGCAGTCCCCCGGGACATCCCTCCTACGAGCAGTACTTC.